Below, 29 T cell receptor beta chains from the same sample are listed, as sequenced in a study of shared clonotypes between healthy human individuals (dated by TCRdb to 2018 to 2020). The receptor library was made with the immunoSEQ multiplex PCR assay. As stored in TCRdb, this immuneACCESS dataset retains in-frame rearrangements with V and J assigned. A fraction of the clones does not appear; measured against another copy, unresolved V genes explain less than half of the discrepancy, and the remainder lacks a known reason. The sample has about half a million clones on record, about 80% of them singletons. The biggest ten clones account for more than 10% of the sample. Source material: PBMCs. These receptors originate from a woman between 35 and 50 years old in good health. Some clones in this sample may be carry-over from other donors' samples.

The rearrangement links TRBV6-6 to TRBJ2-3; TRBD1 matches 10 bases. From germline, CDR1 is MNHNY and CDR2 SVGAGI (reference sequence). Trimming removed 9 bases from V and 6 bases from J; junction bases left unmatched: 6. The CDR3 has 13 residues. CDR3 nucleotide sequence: TGTGCCAGTTTAGGGACAGGGGCCGATACGCAGTATTTT. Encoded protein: CASLGTGADTQYF.

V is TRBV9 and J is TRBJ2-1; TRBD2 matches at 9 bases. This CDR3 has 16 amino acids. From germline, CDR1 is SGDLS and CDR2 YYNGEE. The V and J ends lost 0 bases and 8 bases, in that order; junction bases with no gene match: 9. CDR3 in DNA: TGTGCCAGCAGCGTAGCGCGGGAGGGCCGAAGAGATGAGCAGTTCTTC. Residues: CASSVAREGRRDEQFF.

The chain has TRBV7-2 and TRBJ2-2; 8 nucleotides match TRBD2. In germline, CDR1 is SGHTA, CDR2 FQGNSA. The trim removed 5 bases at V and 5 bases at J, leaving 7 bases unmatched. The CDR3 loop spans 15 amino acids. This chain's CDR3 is CASSLVREETGELFF. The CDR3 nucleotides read TGTGCCAGCAGCCTGGTGCGGGAGGAGACCGGGGAGCTGTTTTTT.

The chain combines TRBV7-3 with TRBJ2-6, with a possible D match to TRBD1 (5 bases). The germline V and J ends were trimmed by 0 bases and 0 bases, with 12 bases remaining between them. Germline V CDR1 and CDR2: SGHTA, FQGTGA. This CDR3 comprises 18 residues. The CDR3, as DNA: TGTGCCAGCAGCTTAACAGGGGCTCCTACCTCTGGGGCCAACGTCCTGACTTTC. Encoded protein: CASSLTGAPTSGANVLTF.

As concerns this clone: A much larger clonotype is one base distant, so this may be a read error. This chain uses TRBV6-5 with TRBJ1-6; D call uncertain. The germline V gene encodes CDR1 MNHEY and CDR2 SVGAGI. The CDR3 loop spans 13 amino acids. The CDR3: CVSSLGPFSPLHF. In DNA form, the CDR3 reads TGTGTCAGCAGCCTCGGGCCCTTTTCACCCCTCCACTTT.

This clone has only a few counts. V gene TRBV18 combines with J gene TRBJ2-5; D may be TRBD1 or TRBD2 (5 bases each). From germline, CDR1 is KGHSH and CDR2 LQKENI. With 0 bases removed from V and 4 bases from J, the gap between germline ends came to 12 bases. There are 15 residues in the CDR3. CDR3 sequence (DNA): TGTGCCAGCTCACCACCAGGGGTTCGGGGAGAGACCCAGTACTTC. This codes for CASSPPGVRGETQYF.

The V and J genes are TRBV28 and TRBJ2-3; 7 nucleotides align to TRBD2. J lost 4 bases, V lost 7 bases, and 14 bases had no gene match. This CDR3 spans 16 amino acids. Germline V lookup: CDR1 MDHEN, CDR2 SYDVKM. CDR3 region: CASTTSSAGVADTQYF. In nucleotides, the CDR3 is TGTGCCAGCACAACTTCTAGTGCGGGAGTTGCAGATACGCAGTATTTT.

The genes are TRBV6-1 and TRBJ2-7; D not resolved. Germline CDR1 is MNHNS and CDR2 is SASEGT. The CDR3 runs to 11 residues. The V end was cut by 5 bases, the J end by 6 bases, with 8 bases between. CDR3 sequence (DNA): TGTGCCAGCAGTCTACTGGGCGAGCAGTACTTC. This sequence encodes CASSLLGEQYF.

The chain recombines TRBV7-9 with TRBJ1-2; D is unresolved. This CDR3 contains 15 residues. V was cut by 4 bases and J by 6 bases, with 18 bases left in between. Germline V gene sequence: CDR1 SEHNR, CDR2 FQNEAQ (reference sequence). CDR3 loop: CASSSQVVEADGYTF. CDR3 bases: TGTGCCAGCAGCTCCCAGGTGGTAGAGGCGGATGGCTACACCTTC.

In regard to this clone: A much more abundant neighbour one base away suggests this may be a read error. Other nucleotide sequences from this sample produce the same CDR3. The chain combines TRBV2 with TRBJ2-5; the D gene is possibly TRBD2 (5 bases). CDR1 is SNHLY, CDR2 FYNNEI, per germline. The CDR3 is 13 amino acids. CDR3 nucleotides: TGTGCCAGCAGTGAGATAGCGAAAGAGACACAGTACTTC. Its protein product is CASSEIAKETQYF.

CDR3 DNA sequence: TGTGCCAGCAGCTTAGCTGCGACACAGGACGGAGATACGCAGTATTTT. It translates to CASSLAATQDGDTQYF. The gene calls are TRBV7-2 and TRBJ2-3, with D possibly matching TRBD1 (5 bases). V lost 0 bases to trimming and J lost 5 bases, with 15 bases between them. The germline V gene has CDR1 SGHTA and CDR2 FQGNSA. The CDR3 runs 16 residues.

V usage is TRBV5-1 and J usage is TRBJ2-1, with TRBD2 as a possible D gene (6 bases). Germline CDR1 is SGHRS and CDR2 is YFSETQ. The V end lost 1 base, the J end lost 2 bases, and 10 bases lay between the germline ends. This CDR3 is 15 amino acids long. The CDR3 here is CASSLSGLAYNEQFF. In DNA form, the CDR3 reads TGCGCCAGCAGCTTGAGCGGGTTGGCCTACAATGAGCAGTTCTTC.

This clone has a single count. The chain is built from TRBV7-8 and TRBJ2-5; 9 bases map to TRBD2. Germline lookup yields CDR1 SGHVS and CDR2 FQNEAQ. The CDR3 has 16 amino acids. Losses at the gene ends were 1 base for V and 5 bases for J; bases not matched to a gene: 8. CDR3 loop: CASSLVGAGGRETQYF. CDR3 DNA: TGTGCCAGCAGCTTAGTCGGCGCGGGAGGGCGGGAGACCCAGTACTTC. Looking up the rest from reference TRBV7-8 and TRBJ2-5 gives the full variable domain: GAGVSQSPRYKVAKRGQDVALRCDPISGHVSLFWYQQALGQGPEFLTYFQNEAQLDKSGLPSDRFFAERPEGSVSTLKIQRTQQEDSAVYLCASSLVGAGGRETQYFGPGTRLLVL.

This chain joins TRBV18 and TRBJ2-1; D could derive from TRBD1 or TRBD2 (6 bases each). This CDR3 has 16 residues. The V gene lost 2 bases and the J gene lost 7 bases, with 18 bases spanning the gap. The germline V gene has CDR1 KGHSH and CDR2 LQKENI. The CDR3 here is CASSPGFGGGENEQFF. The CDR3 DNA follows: TGTGCCAGCTCACCAGGGTTTGGAGGGGGAGAGAATGAGCAGTTCTTC. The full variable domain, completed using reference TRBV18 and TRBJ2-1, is NAGVMQNPRHLVRRRGQEARLRCSPMKGHSHVYWYRQLPEEGLKFMVYLQKENIIDESGMPKERFSAEFPKEGPSILRIQQVVRGDSAAYFCASSPGFGGGENEQFFGPGTRLTVL.

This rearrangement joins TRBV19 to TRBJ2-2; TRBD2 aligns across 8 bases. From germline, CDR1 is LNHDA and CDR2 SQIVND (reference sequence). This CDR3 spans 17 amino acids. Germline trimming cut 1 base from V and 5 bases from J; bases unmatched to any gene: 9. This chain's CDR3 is CASSIVLSGRWTGELFF. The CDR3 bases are TGTGCCAGTAGTATAGTCCTAAGCGGGAGATGGACCGGGGAGCTGTTTTTT.

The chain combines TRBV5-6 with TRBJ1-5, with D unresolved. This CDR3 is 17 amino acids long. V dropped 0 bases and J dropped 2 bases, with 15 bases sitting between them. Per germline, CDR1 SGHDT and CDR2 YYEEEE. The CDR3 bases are TGTGCCAGCAGCTTGGGAGGTGGACTATTGCGCAATCAGCCCCAGCATTTT. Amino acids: CASSLGGGLLRNQPQHF.

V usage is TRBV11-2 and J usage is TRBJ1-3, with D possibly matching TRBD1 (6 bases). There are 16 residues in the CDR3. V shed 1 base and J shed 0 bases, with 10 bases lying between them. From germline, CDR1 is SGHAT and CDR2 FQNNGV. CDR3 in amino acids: CASSLVGASSGNTIYF. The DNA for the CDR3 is TGTGCCAGCAGCTTAGTGGGGGCCAGCTCTGGAAACACCATATATTTT.

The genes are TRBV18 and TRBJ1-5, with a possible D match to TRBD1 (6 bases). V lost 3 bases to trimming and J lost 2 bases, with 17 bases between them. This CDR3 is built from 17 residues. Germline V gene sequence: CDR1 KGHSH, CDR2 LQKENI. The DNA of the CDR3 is TGTGCCAGCTCACCTGGGACATCTGACATCGGCAATCAGCCCCAGCATTTT. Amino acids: CASSPGTSDIGNQPQHF.

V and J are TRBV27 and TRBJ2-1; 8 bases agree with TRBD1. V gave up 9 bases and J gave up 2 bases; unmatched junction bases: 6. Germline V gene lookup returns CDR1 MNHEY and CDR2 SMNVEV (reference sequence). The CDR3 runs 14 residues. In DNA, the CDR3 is TGTGCCAGTACGACAGGGGCCCCCTACAATGAGCAGTTCTTC. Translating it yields CASTTGAPYNEQFF.

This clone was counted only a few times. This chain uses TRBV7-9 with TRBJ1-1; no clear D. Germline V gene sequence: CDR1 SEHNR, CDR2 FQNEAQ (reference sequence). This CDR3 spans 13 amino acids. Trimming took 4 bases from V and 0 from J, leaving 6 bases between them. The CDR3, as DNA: TGTGCCAGCAGCTCACAGATGAACACTGAAGCTTTCTTT. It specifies CASSSQMNTEAFF.

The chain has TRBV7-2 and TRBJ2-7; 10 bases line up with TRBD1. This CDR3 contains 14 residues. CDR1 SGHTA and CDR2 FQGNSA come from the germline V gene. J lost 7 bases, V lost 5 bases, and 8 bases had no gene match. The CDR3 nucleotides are TGTGCCAGCAGCCCACGGACAGGGGGTGATGAGCAGTACTTC. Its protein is CASSPRTGGDEQYF.

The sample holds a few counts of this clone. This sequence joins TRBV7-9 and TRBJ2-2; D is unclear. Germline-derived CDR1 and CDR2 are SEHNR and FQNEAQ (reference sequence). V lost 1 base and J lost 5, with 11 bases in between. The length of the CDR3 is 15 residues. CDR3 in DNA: TGTGCCAGCAGCTTAGGAGTCGGCAAGACCGGGGAGCTGTTTTTT. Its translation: CASSLGVGKTGELFF.

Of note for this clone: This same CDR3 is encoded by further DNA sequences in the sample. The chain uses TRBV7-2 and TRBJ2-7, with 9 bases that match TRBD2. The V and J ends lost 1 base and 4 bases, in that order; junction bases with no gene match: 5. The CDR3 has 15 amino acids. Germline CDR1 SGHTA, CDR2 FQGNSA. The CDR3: CASSLVSGSGYEQYF. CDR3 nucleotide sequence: TGTGCCAGCAGCTTAGTTAGCGGGAGTGGTTACGAGCAGTACTTC.

The DNA of the CDR3 is TGTGCCAGCAGCTTATACAAGGGGACCCAGTACTTC. The encoded protein is CASSLYKGTQYF. The rearrangement joins TRBV7-2 to TRBJ2-5; D unclear. CDR3 size: 12 residues. V lost 2 bases to trimming and J lost 7 bases, with 8 bases between them. The germline V gene has CDR1 SGHTA and CDR2 FQGNSA.

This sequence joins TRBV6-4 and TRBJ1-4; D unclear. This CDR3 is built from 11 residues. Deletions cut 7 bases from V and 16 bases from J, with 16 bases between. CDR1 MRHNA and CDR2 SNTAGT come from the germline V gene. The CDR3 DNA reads TGTGCCAGCAAGTTCCAGGCGCCAAGGTTTTTT. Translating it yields CASKFQAPRFF.

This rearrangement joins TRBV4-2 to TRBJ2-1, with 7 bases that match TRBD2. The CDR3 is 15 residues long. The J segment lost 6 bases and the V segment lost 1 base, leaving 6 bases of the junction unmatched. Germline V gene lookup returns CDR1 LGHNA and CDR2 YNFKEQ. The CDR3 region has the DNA TGTGCCAGCAGCCAAGGACCATGGGAGGGCAATGAGCAGTTCTTC. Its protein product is CASSQGPWEGNEQFF.

CDR3 protein: CASSPSPDRGPQHF. The CDR3 nucleotides are TGTGCCAGCAGCCCTTCCCCAGACAGGGGACCCCAGCATTTT. J is TRBJ1-5 and V is TRBV5-6, with TRBD1 matching 8 bases. The germline gives CDR1 SGHDT, CDR2 YYEEEE. This CDR3 spans 14 amino acids. Trimming cost V 4 bases and J 10 bases; bases outside gene matches: 10.

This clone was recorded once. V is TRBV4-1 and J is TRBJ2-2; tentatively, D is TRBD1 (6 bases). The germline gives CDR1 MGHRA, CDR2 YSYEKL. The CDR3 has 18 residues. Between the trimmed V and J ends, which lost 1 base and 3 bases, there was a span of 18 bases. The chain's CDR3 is CASSQGLPRGDDTGELFF. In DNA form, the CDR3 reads TGCGCCAGCAGCCAAGGACTCCCCAGGGGAGACGACACCGGGGAGCTGTTTTTT.

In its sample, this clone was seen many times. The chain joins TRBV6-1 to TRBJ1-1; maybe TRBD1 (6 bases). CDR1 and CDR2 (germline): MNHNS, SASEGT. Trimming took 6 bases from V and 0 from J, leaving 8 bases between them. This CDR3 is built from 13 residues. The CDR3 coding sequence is TGTGCCAGCAGACAGGGAGTGAACACTGAAGCTTTCTTT. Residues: CASRQGVNTEAFF.